These 18 T cell receptor beta chains share one sample of origin, sequenced in a study of T cell responses to AZD1222 COVID-19 vaccine. Sequencing was performed with immunoSEQ multiplex PCR; in TCRdb, only in-frame clones are kept and a portion is missing. The sample has 95,000 to 130,000 clones, about 88% seen once. The sequences come from peripheral blood, collected on day 0 of AZD1222 vaccination. Receptors were obtained from an adult in good health.

The chain recombines TRBV19 with TRBJ1-5, with D possibly being TRBD1 (5 bases). From germline, CDR1 is LNHDA and CDR2 SQIVND (reference sequence). The CDR3 contains 15 residues. V was trimmed by 3 bases and J by 6 bases, leaving 15 bases between them. The CDR3 protein is CASSITGNRGQPQHF. In DNA form, the CDR3 reads TGTGCCAGTAGTATTACGGGGAATAGGGGTCAGCCCCAGCATTTT.

V and J are TRBV28 and TRBJ1-6, with D tentatively TRBD1 (5 bases). This CDR3 is 14 amino acids long. Trimming removed 2 bases from V and 7 bases from J, with 9 bases in between. Germline CDR1 is MDHEN and CDR2 is SYDVKM. CDR3: CASSLGQGNSPLHF. The CDR3 DNA sequence: TGTGCCAGCAGTTTAGGGCAGGGAAATTCACCCCTCCACTTT. The full variable domain, with the rest looked up from reference TRBV28 and TRBJ1-6, is DVKVTQSSRYLVKRTGEKVFLECVQDMDHENMFWYRQDPGLGLRLIYFSYDVKMKEKGDIPEGYSVSREKKERFSLILESASTNQTSMYLCASSLGQGNSPLHFGNGTRLTVT.

The genes are TRBV4-2 and TRBJ2-7; no definite D call. Deletions cut 0 bases from V and 7 bases from J, with 7 bases between. CDR3 length: 12 amino acids. CDR1 is LGHNA and CDR2 is YNFKEQ in the germline V gene. The CDR3 region has the DNA TGTGCCAGCAGCCAAGATAACGGAGAGCAGTACTTC. This encodes CASSQDNGEQYF.

The chain has TRBV19 and TRBJ2-1; D may be TRBD2 (5 bases). Germline CDR1 LNHDA, CDR2 SQIVND (reference sequence). The CDR3 totals 16 residues. V lost 1 base and J lost 0, with 10 bases in between. The CDR3 DNA sequence: TGTGCCAGTAGTATAGTGGCGGGCTTCTCCTACAATGAGCAGTTCTTC. It codes for CASSIVAGFSYNEQFF. The full variable domain, its missing parts supplied by reference TRBV19 and TRBJ2-1, is DGGITQSPKYLFRKEGQNVTLSCEQNLNHDAMYWYRQDPGQGLRLIYYSQIVNDFQKGDIAEGYSVSREKKESFPLTVTSAQKNPTAFYLCASSIVAGFSYNEQFFGPGTRLTVL.

The genes are TRBV28 and TRBJ1-5; 8 bases are shared with TRBD1. This CDR3 spans 15 amino acids. V lost 7 bases to trimming and J lost 5 bases; unmatched junction nucleotides: 10. CDR1 and CDR2 from the germline V gene are MDHEN and SYDVKM. Written as DNA, the CDR3 is TGTGCCAGCATCTCGGGACAGGAAGTTTATCAGCCCCAGCATTTT. Translation gives CASISGQEVYQPQHF.

This chain connects TRBV7-7 to TRBJ2-2, with 8 bases aligning to TRBD2. V dropped 6 bases and J dropped 2; count of bases not matched to a gene: 14. Germline V CDR1 and CDR2: SSHAT, FNYEAQ (reference sequence). This CDR3 is 18 amino acids long. The CDR3 spells CASSLLPPAGGNTGELFF. CDR3 DNA: TGTGCCAGCAGTCTCCTCCCCCCGGCGGGGGGTAACACCGGGGAGCTGTTTTTT.

The gene calls are TRBV28 and TRBJ1-2; 8 bases line up with TRBD1. Germline V gene data show CDR1 as MDHEN and CDR2 as SYDVKM. J was trimmed by 3 bases and V by 5 bases; bases with no gene match: 8. The CDR3 is 15 residues long. CDR3 amino acids: CASSPQTGVYYGYTF. The DNA for the CDR3 is TGTGCCAGCAGTCCGCAGACAGGGGTTTACTATGGCTACACCTTC.

The genes are TRBV28 and TRBJ2-5; D unclear. CDR3 length: 13 residues. Germline-derived CDR1 and CDR2 are MDHEN and SYDVKM. V was shortened by 6 bases and J by 6 bases, with 14 bases between the two germline ends. The CDR3 is CASSPLQLQTQYF. The CDR3 bases are TGTGCCAGCAGCCCTCTTCAGTTGCAGACCCAGTACTTC.

V and J are TRBV5-1 and TRBJ2-3; D unclear. The germline V gene has CDR1 SGHRS and CDR2 YFSETQ. This CDR3 is 15 amino acids long. The V and J ends lost 1 base and 5 bases respectively, with 14 bases between them. The CDR3 spells CASSLTVGNGDTQYF. The DNA for the CDR3 is TGCGCCAGCAGCTTGACGGTTGGGAATGGAGATACGCAGTATTTT.

This chain connects TRBV5-8 to TRBJ2-2; a possible D gene is TRBD1 (6 bases). V lost 4 bases to trimming and J lost 0 bases, with 13 bases between them. Germline CDR1 and CDR2: SGHTS and YDEGEE. The CDR3 runs 16 residues. CDR3 sequence (DNA): TGTGCCAGCAGCGAATTTGGGGGCTCGAACACCGGGGAGCTGTTTTTT. Translated, it gives CASSEFGGSNTGELFF.

The chain employs TRBV5-4 and TRBJ2-5; unclear D gene. CDR3 length equals 11 residues. The germline V gene encodes CDR1 SGHNT and CDR2 YYREEE (reference sequence). Trimming took off 3 bases at V and 3 bases at J, with 3 bases between the two ends. The CDR3 here is CASSYEETQYF. Here the CDR3 DNA reads TGTGCCAGCAGCTATGAAGAGACCCAGTACTTC.

The CDR3, as DNA: TGTGCCAGCAGAAACAGGCCCATCGGCTATGGCTACACCTTC. Translation gives CASRNRPIGYGYTF. This chain joins TRBV6-5 and TRBJ1-2, with D possibly matching TRBD1 (5 bases). Trimming pared 6 bases from V and 4 bases from J, leaving 15 bases between. Germline-derived CDR1 and CDR2 are MNHEY and SVGAGI. The CDR3 runs to 14 residues.

This clone was seen only a few times. The V call is TRBV30, the J call TRBJ1-3; TRBD1 is a possible D gene (5 bases). Germline V lookup: CDR1 GTSNPN, CDR2 SVGIG (reference sequence). The CDR3 totals 15 residues. The ends were cut back, 5 bases at V and 4 bases at J, with 18 bases in the middle. The CDR3 region is CAWGSTKGRGNTIYF. CDR3 DNA sequence: TGTGCCTGGGGCAGTACGAAGGGGCGCGGAAACACCATATATTTT.

The rearrangement links TRBV5-1 to TRBJ1-3; 7 positions match TRBD1. Germline trimming cut 3 bases from V and 0 bases from J; bases unmatched to any gene: 3. CDR3 size: 15 residues. The V gene's germline CDR1 is SGHRS and CDR2 YFSETQ. The CDR3 bases are TGCGCCAGCAGCTCGGGACAGAACTCTGGAAACACCATATATTTT. It translates to CASSSGQNSGNTIYF. The variable domain in full, with the rest retrieved from reference TRBV5-1 and TRBJ1-3, is KAGVTQTPRYLIKTRGQQVTLSCSPISGHRSVSWYQQTPGQGLQFLFEYFSETQRNKGNFPGRFSGRQFSNSRSEMNVSTLELGDSALYLCASSSGQNSGNTIYFGEGSWLTVV.

The gene calls are TRBV7-3 and TRBJ2-3; possibly TRBD2 for D (6 bases). The germline CDR1 and CDR2 sequences are SGHTA and FQGTGA. The germline V and J ends were trimmed by 5 bases and 5 bases, with 11 bases remaining between them. The CDR3 is made up of 13 amino acids. CDR3 DNA sequence: TGTGCCAGCAGCCCGGGGGTCGAAGATACGCAGTATTTT. Residues: CASSPGVEDTQYF.

CDR3 region: CASSPPAGAVTQYF. The CDR3 DNA reads as TGTGCCAGCAGCCCCCCCGCGGGGGCGGTTACGCAGTATTTT. The V and J genes are TRBV5-6 and TRBJ2-3; the D gene is possibly TRBD2 (7 bases). Germline loops: CDR1 SGHDT, CDR2 YYEEEE. The CDR3 has 14 amino acids. The V end lost 4 bases, the J end lost 8 bases, and 17 bases lay between the germline ends.

The V gene is TRBV24-1, the J gene TRBJ2-1; TRBD1 agrees at 7 bases. In germline, CDR1 is KGHDR, CDR2 SFDVKD. Trimming took 3 bases from V and 4 from J; bases not matched to a gene: 14. This CDR3 region has 18 residues. The CDR3 loop is CATSDPFGSGTAYNEQFF. The CDR3 DNA sequence: TGTGCCACCAGTGATCCCTTCGGGTCCGGGACAGCGTACAATGAGCAGTTCTTC.

This chain joins TRBV5-1 and TRBJ2-3, with 13 bases aligning to TRBD2. The V gene end was trimmed by 7 bases and the J gene end by 1 base; junction bases not matched to a gene: 6. The length of the CDR3 is 16 residues. Per the germline V gene, CDR1 is SGHRS and CDR2 is YFSETQ. This chain's CDR3 is CASSTGTSGGTDTQYF. CDR3 in DNA: TGCGCCAGCTCCACCGGGACTAGCGGGGGCACAGATACGCAGTATTTT.